This TCR beta chain was sequenced during a study of T-cell memory formation after mild COVID-19. Study information: The two donors had largely donor-specific TCR clusters.

Germline CDR1 MRHNA, CDR2 SNTAGT. With 0 bases clipped from V and 6 bases from J, the junction kept 8 bases outside the gene matches. The CDR3 is 17 residues long. cDNA libraries for TCR alpha and TCR beta, carrying sample barcodes and UMIs, came from 5'RACE with constant-segment primers. TCRdb itself ran the 5' RACE reads through MiXCR, one entry per CDR3 protein. This sample has about 290,000 distinct CDR3 sequences, with approximately 15% found just once. This TCR derives from a man aged 18-30 years who had mild COVID-19 (a few samples of this study predate the infection). Cell type and time point are not known. The chain has TRBV6-4 and TRBJ2-2; 9 positions match TRBD1. The sample was PBMCs or a T cell subset sorted from them (not recorded which). The CDR3 DNA reads TGTGCCAGCAGTGACTCGACCGAACAGGGGGCGGCCGGGGAGCTGTTTTTT. It codes for CASSDSTEQGAAGELFF.